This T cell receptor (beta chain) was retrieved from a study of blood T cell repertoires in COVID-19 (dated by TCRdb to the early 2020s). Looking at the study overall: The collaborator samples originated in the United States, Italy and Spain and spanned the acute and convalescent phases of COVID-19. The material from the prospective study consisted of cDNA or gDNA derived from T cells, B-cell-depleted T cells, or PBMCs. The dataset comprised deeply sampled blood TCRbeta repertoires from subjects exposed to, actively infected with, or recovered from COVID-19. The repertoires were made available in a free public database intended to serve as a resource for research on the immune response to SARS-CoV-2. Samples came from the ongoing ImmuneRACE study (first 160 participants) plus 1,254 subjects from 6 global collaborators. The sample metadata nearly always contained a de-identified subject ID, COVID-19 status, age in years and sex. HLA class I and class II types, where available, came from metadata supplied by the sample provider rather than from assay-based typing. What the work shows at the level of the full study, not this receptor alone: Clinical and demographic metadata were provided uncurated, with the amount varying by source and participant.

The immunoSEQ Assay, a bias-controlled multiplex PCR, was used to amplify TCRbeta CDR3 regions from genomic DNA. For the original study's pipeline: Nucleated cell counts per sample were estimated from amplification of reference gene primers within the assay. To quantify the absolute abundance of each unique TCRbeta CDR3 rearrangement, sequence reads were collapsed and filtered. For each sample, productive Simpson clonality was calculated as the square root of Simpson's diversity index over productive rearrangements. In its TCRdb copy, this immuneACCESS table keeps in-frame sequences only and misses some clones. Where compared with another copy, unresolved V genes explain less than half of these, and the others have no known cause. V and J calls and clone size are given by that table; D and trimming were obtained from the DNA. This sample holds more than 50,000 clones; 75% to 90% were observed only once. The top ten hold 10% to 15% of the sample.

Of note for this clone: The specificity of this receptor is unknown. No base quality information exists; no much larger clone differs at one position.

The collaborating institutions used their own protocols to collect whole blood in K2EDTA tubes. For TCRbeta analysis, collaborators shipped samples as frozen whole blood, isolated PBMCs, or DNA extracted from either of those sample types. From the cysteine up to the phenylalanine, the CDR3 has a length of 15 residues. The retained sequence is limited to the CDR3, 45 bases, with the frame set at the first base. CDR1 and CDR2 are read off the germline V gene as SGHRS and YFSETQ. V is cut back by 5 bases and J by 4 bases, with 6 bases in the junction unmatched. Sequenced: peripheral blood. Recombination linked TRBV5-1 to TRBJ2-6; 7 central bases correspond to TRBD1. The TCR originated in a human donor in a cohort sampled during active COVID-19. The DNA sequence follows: TGCGCCAGCAGACAGACAGGGACCGGGGCCAACGTCCTGACTTTC. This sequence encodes CASRQTGTGANVLTF. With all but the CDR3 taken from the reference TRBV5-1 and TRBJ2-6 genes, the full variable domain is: KAGVTQTPRYLIKTRGQQVTLSCSPISGHRSVSWYQQTPGQGLQFLFEYFSETQRNKGNFPGRFSGRQFSNSRSEMNVSTLELGDSALYLCASRQTGTGANVLTFGAGSRLTVL.